The rows below give T cell receptor beta chains drawn from one sample of a study of metastatic and nonmetastatic thyroid tumors. TCRdb re-called the PCR reads via MiXCR. The profile covers under 20,000 clones, with under 30% appearing a single time and 25% taken by the ten largest. What was sequenced was tumor tissue. These receptors all stem from a male donor with papillary thyroid cancer or a benign thyroid nodule (not recorded which). Some clones in this sample may be carry-over from other donors' samples. Each CDR3 is given without its conserved first and last residue. A D gene is named only where the DNA matches it firmly.

d_call: .; v_call: TRBV28; j_call: TRBJ2-1; cdr3_aa: ASSRDNEQF
d_call: TRBD1; v_call: TRBV2; j_call: TRBJ1-2; cdr3_aa: ASWDRMIYGYT
d_call: .; v_call: TRBV10-1; j_call: TRBJ1-1; cdr3_aa: ASSSGNGMNTEAF
d_call: TRBD1; v_call: TRBV28; j_call: TRBJ1-5; cdr3_aa: ASSTTGEGRSQPQH
d_call: .; v_call: TRBV5-8; j_call: TRBJ2-5; cdr3_aa: ASSLVGGGETQC
d_call: .; v_call: TRBV7-2; j_call: TRBJ1-4; cdr3_aa: ASSPGALLGEKLF
d_call: TRBD2; v_call: TRBV20-1; j_call: TRBJ2-3; cdr3_aa: SAIPLAGGLGTDTQY
d_call: .; v_call: TRBV7-2; j_call: TRBJ2-7; cdr3_aa: ASSRQSSYEQY
d_call: TRBD2; v_call: TRBV5-1; j_call: TRBJ2-3; cdr3_aa: ASSLGGLADTDTQY
d_call: TRBD2; v_call: TRBV6-1; j_call: TRBJ2-2; cdr3_aa: ARRLAESTGELL
d_call: TRBD2; v_call: TRBV20-1; j_call: TRBJ2-5; cdr3_aa: SAENRGTIGSQENQY
d_call: .; v_call: TRBV5-1; j_call: TRBJ2-7; cdr3_aa: ASSLEAGGGEQY
d_call: TRBD1; v_call: TRBV28; j_call: TRBJ2-2; cdr3_aa: ASSSYRGENTGELF
d_call: TRBD2; v_call: TRBV5-1; j_call: TRBJ2-7; cdr3_aa: ASSSGLGGLYEQY
d_call: .; v_call: TRBV5-1; j_call: TRBJ1-5; cdr3_aa: ASSLEGGNQPQH
d_call: TRBD2; v_call: TRBV9; j_call: TRBJ2-1; cdr3_aa: ASSHRTSGHNEQF
d_call: .; v_call: TRBV12-3/TRBV12-4; j_call: TRBJ2-3; cdr3_aa: ASRRADTQY
d_call: TRBD1; v_call: TRBV5-1; j_call: TRBJ1-2; cdr3_aa: ASSMVGQGAYGYT
d_call: TRBD2; v_call: TRBV19; j_call: TRBJ2-1; cdr3_aa: ASSITSGEVSYNEQF
d_call: TRBD2; v_call: TRBV19; j_call: TRBJ2-7; cdr3_aa: ASSRLAGRWSDEQY